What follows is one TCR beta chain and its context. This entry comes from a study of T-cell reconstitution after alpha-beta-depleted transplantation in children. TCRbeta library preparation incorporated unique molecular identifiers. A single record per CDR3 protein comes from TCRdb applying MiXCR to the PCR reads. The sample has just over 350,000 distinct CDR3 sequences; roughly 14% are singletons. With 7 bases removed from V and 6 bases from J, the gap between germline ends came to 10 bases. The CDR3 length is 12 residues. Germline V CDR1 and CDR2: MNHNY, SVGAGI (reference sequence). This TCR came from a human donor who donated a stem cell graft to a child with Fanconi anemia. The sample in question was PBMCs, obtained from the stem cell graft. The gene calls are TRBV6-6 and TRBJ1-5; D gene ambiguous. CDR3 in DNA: TGTGCCAGCATGGGGTTAGTTCAGCCCCAGCATTTT. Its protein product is CASMGLVQPQHF.